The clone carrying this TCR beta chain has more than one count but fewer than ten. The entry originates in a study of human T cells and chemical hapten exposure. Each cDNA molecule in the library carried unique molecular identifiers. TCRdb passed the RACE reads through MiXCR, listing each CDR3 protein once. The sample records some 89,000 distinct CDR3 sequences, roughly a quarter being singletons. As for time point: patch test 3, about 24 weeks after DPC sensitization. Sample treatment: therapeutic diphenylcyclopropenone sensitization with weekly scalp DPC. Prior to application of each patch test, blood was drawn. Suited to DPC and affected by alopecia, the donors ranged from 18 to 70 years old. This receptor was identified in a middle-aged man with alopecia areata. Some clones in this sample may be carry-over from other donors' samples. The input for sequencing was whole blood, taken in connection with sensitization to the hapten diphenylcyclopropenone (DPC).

The DNA of the CDR3 is TGCAGTGCTAGAGATCGCGCCACGTGGGACGAGCAGTACTTC. It specifies CSARDRATWDEQYF. The V and J genes are TRBV20-1 and TRBJ2-7; D gene unclear. The V gene lost 0 bases and the J gene lost 5 bases, with 14 bases spanning the gap. Looked up from germline, CDR1 is DFQATT and CDR2 is SNEGSKA (reference sequence). This CDR3 has 14 residues.